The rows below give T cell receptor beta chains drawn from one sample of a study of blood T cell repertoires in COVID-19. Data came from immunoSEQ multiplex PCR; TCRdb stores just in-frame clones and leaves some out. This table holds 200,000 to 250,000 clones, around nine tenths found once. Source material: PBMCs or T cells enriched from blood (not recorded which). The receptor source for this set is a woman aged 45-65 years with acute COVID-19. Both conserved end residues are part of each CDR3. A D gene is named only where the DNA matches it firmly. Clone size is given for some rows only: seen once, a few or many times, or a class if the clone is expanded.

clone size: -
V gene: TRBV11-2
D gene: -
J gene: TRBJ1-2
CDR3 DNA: TGTGCCAGCAGCCTAGAGACAAGTGGCTATGGCTACACCTTC
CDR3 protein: CASSLETSGYGYTF

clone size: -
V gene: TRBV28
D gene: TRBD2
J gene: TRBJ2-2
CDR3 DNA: TGTGCCAGCAGCCTCGGGGCTAGCGGTCGGACCGGGGAGCTGTTTTTT
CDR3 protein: CASSLGASGRTGELFF

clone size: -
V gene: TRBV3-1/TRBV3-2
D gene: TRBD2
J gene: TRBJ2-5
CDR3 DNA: TGTGCCAGCAGCTCGTGGACTAGCGGCTCGTTACTCAGCCAAGAGACCCAGTACTTC
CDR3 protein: CASSSWTSGSLLSQETQYF

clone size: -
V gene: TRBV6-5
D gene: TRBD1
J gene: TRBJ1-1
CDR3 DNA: TGTGCCAGCAGTTCCCCGACAGGGGGCCTGGACACTGAAGCTTTCTTT
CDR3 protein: CASSSPTGGLDTEAFF

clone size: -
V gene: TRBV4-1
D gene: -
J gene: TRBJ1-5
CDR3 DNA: TGCGCCAGCAGCCATGACGGGGGTTTGGGCAATCAGCCCCAGCATTTT
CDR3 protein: CASSHDGGLGNQPQHF

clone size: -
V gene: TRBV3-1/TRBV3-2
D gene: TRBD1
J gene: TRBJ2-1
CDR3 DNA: TGTGCCAGCAGCTACGGACAGGGGATCTACAATGAGCAGTTCTTC
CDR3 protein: CASSYGQGIYNEQFF

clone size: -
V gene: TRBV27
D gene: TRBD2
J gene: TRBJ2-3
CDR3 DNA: TGTGCCAGCAGTCCCGGACTAGCGGGAGGGTGGGATACGCAGTATTTT
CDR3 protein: CASSPGLAGGWDTQYF

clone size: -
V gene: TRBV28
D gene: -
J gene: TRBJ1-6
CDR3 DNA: TGTGCCAGCAGTGCAGAGGGTCGGACGTATTCACCCCTCCACTTT
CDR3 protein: CASSAEGRTYSPLHF

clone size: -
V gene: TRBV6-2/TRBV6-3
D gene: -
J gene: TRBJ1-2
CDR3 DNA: TGTGCCAGCAGTCCCCCGTACAGCTCTAACTATGGCTACACCTTC
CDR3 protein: CASSPPYSSNYGYTF

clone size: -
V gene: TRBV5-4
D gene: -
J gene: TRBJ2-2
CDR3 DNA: TGTGCCAGCAGCTTGGCGGAACGGGAGAGCACCGGGGAGCTGTTTTTT
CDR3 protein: CASSLAERESTGELFF

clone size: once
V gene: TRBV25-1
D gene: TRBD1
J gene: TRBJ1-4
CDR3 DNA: TGTGCCAGCCAGGAACAGGGGGCGGGCAATGAAAAACTGTTTTTT
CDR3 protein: CASQEQGAGNEKLFF

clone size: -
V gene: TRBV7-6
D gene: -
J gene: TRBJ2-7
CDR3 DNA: TGTGCCAGCAGCCCCCGTCGACAGGCCTACGAGCAGTACTTC
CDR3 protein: CASSPRRQAYEQYF

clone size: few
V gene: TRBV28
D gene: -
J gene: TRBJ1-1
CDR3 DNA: TGTGCCAGCAGTTTAGGGGGCGGAAACACTGAAGCTTTCTTT
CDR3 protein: CASSLGGGNTEAFF

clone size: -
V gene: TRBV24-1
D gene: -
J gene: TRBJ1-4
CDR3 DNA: TGTGCCACCAGTGATCCCAGGGTTCCCACTGAAAAACTGTTTTTT
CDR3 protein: CATSDPRVPTEKLFF

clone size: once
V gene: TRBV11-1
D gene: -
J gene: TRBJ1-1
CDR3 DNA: TGTGCCAGCAGCTTTGAGGGGAACACTGAAGCTTTCTTT
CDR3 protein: CASSFEGNTEAFF

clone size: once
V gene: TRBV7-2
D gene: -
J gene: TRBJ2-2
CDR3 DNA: TGTGCCAGCAGCTTAGGGGGCAGCGGGTCGACCACCGGGGAGCTGTTTTTT
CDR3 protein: CASSLGGSGSTTGELFF

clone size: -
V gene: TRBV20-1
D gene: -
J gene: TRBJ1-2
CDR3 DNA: TGCAGTGCGAGTAAGGTAGCTGAGTATGGCTACACCTTC
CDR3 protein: CSASKVAEYGYTF

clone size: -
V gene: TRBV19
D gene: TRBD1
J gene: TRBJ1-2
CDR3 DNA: TGTGCCAGTAGTATCGACAGGGAAGTTAACTATGGCTACACCTTC
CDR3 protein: CASSIDREVNYGYTF

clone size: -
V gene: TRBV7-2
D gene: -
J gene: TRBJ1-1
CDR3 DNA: TGTGCCAGCAGCTTAGTACTGGGAGCGGGCACTGAAGCTTTCTTT
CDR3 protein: CASSLVLGAGTEAFF

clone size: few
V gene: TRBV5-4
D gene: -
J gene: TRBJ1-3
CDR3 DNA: TGTGCCAGCAGCACCGACATAGGCTCTGGAAACACCATATATTTT
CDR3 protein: CASSTDIGSGNTIYF

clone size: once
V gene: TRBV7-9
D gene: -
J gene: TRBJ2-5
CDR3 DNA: TGTGCCAGCAGCTCTGGATACAGTCTCCCCCAAGAGACCCAGTACTTC
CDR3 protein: CASSSGYSLPQETQYF

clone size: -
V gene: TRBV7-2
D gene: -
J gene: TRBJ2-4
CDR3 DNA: TGTGCCAGCAGCCTAGACGGGGTGGGGTGGACCAAAAACATTCAGTACTTC
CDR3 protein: CASSLDGVGWTKNIQYF

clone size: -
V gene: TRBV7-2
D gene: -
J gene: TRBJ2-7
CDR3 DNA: TGTGCCAGCAGCTTAACAGGTGGAGGGGAGCAGTACTTC
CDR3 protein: CASSLTGGGEQYF

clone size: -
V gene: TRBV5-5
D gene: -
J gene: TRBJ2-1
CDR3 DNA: TGTGCCAGCAGCTCGAGAGACAATGAGCAGTTCTTC
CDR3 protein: CASSSRDNEQFF

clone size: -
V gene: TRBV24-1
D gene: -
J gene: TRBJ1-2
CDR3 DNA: TGTGCCACCAGTTTTGGGGAGAGGCATGGCTACACCTTC
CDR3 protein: CATSFGERHGYTF

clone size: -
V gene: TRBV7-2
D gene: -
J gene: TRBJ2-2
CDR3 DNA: TGTGCCAGCAGCTTTGTCTCGGTTGGAGCGAACACCGGGGAGCTGTTTTTT
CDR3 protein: CASSFVSVGANTGELFF

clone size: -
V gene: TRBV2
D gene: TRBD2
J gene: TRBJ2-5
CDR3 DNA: TGTGCCAGCAGTCAAGGACTAGCGGGAGGGGGAGAGACCCAGTACTTC
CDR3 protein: CASSQGLAGGGETQYF

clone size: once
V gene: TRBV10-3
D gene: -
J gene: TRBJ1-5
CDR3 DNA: TGTGCCATCAGTGGACATAGCAATCAGCCCCAGCATTTT
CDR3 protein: CAISGHSNQPQHF

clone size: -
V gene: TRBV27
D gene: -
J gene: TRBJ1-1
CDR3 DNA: TGTGCCAGCAGTTTAGGGCAGAACACTGAAGCTTTCTTT
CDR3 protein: CASSLGQNTEAFF

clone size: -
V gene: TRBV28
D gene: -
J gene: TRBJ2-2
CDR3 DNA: TGTGCCAGCAGTTCTGAGTTCGGGGAGCTGTTTTTT
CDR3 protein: CASSSEFGELFF

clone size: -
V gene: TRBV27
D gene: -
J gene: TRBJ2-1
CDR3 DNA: TGTGCCAGCAGTTTCGGGTTAGCTTACAATGAGCAGTTCTTC
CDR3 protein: CASSFGLAYNEQFF

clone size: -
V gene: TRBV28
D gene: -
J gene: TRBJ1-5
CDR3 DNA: TGTGCCAGCAGTTCGGCTAGCGCGGGGGGCACCCAGCCCCAGCATTTT
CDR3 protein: CASSSASAGGTQPQHF

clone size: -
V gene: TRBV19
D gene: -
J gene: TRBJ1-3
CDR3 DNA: TGTGCCAGTAGTGAACAGGACTACTCTGGAAACACCATATATTTT
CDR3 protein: CASSEQDYSGNTIYF